The T cell receptor (beta chain) described here comes from a study of neoadjuvant anti-PD-1 for oral cavity cancer. As for the study in general: Most patients had three to four biweekly doses of 3 mg/kg nivolumab before resection.

For this clone: The antigen remains unidentified.

Study findings and constraints: Each response group had just three patients in TCR analyses.

The CDR3 runs to 14 residues. V was clipped by 5 bases and J by 10 bases, with 18 bases between them. The germline CDR1 and CDR2 sequences are SGHVS and FQNEAQ. Libraries were prepared by immunoSEQ multiplex PCR; TCRdb keeps only in-frame clonotypes and omits some of them. This table has around 8,000 clones, 55% to 65% appearing once. Described time point: after neoadjuvant nivolumab, at surgical resection. Analysis of PBMCs was direct, with no culture step. The chain recombines TRBV7-8 with TRBJ2-1; D assignment may be TRBD1 or TRBD2 (5 bases each). This sample comprised PBMCs, obtained after nivolumab (anti-PD-1) treatment. The clonotype originates from a person between 35 and 79 years old with oral cavity squamous cell carcinoma. This chain's CDR3 is CASSPKTGAGEQFF. Here the CDR3 DNA reads TGTGCCAGCAGCCCCAAGACCGGGGCAGGGGAGCAGTTCTTC.